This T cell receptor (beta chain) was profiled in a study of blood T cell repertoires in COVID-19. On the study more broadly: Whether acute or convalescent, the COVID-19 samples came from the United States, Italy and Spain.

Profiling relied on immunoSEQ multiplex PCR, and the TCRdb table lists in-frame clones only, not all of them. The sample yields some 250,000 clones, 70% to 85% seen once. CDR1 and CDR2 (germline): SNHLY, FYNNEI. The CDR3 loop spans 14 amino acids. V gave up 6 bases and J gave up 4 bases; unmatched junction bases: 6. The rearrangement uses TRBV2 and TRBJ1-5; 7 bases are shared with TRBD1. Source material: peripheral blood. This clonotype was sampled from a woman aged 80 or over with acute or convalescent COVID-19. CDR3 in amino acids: CASSVDRENQPQHF. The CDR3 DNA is TGTGCCAGCAGCGTAGACAGGGAAAATCAGCCCCAGCATTTT.